These 17 T cell receptor beta chains were sequenced from one sample in a study of CD8 T cells in Susac syndrome. An amount of RNA that ranged from about 0.45 to 1 ug was reverse transcribed with random hexamers. TCRdb re-analysed the immunoSEQ multiplex PCR reads in MiXCR, keeping a single row per CDR3 protein. The sample has just over 80,000 distinct CDR3 sequences; approximately 94% are singletons. The sample comprised CD8+ T cells from PBMCs. These receptor sequences come from a human donor in good health.

V gene TRBV4-2 combines with J gene TRBJ2-3; TRBD1 agrees at 8 bases. The CDR3 totals 15 residues. Germline V lookup: CDR1 LGHNA, CDR2 YNFKEQ. Trimming cost V 6 bases and J 3 bases; bases outside gene matches: 8. CDR3 in DNA: TGTGCCAGCAGACTCGGACAGGGTGTGACAGATACGCAGTATTTT. Protein product: CASRLGQGVTDTQYF.

The rearrangement uses TRBV4-1 and TRBJ1-1; D might be TRBD1 (6 bases). This CDR3 region has 13 residues. Trimming cost V 4 bases and J 8 bases, with 14 bases left between them. The germline V gene encodes CDR1 MGHRA and CDR2 YSYEKL. CDR3 coding DNA: TGCGCCAGCAGCCCCTACCCAGGGGTAGAAGCTTTCTTT. Translating it yields CASSPYPGVEAFF.

The chain carries TRBV4-1 and TRBJ2-1, with D perhaps TRBD1 (6 bases). The V end lost 3 bases, the J end lost 13 bases, and 16 bases lay between the germline ends. CDR1 is MGHRA, CDR2 YSYEKL, per germline. This CDR3 comprises 13 residues. CDR3 amino acids: CASSHDPRGNQFF. Written as DNA, the CDR3 is TGCGCCAGCAGCCACGATCCTAGGGGGAATCAGTTCTTC.

The chain links TRBV27 to TRBJ2-1; the match to TRBD1 covers 8 bases. Unmatched junction bases numbered 7, after V lost 5 bases and J lost 4 bases. CDR1 is MNHEY, CDR2 SMNVEV, per germline (reference sequence). The CDR3 contains 15 residues. Written as DNA, the CDR3 is TGTGCCAGCAGTGAACCCCAGGGGGCTTACAATGAGCAGTTCTTC. Protein product: CASSEPQGAYNEQFF.

J is TRBJ2-5 and V is TRBV4-1, with D perhaps assigned TRBD1 or TRBD2 (5 bases each). V was shortened by 3 bases and J by 1 base, with 12 bases between the two germline ends. Germline CDR1 is MGHRA and CDR2 is YSYEKL. The CDR3 has 15 residues. CDR3 coding DNA: TGCGCCAGCAGCCACGTCGCAGGGAGCCAAGAGACCCAGTACTTC. Amino acid sequence: CASSHVAGSQETQYF.

This clonotype has a single count. The junction does not match germline at one end; this may be a read error. The V gene is TRBV29-1, the J gene TRBJ1-2; D is unclear. This CDR3 spans 14 amino acids. Per the germline V gene, CDR1 is SQVTM and CDR2 is ANQGSEA. The DNA of the CDR3 is TGCAGCGTTGACCCGCCCTCAGCCGCCTATGGCCACACCTTC. Encoded protein: CSVDPPSAAYGHTF.

The rearrangement links TRBV2 to TRBJ2-7; D gene ambiguous. From germline, CDR1 is SNHLY and CDR2 FYNNEI. This CDR3 has 11 residues. Trimming took off 5 bases at V and 5 bases at J, with 7 bases between the two ends. CDR3 in amino acids: CASSWYDEQYV. The CDR3 coding sequence is TGTGCCAGCAGTTGGTACGACGAGCAGTACGTC.

The V call is TRBV7-9, the J call TRBJ2-2; D ambiguous. Germline-derived CDR1 and CDR2 are SEHNR and FQNEAQ (reference sequence). V shed 7 bases and J shed 0 bases, with 12 bases lying between them. This CDR3 has 15 residues. CDR3 amino acids: CASMASQANTGELFF. The CDR3 DNA reads TGTGCCAGCATGGCATCCCAGGCGAACACCGGGGAGCTGTTTTTT. The whole variable domain, filled in from reference TRBV7-9 and TRBJ2-2, reads DTGVSQNPRHKITKRGQNVTFRCDPISEHNRLYWYRQTLGQGPEFLTYFQNEAQLEKSRLLSDRFSAERPKGSFSTLEIQRTEQGDSAMYLCASMASQANTGELFFGEGSRLTVL.

The chain combines TRBV9 with TRBJ2-6; possibly TRBD1 or TRBD2 for D (5 bases each). The CDR3 extends over 16 amino acids. Germline V lookup: CDR1 SGDLS, CDR2 YYNGEE. V was shortened by 6 bases and J by 0 bases, with 13 bases between the two germline ends. CDR3 residues: CASNHKGPSGANVLTF. CDR3 nucleotides: TGTGCCAGCAACCACAAGGGACCCTCTGGGGCCAACGTCCTGACTTTC.

This chain joins TRBV28 and TRBJ2-3, with D perhaps matching TRBD1 or TRBD2 (5 bases each). This CDR3 region has 16 residues. From germline, CDR1 is MDHEN and CDR2 SYDVKM. Trimming left V 5 bases short and J 1 base short, with 16 bases between. The CDR3 DNA reads as TGTGCCAGCAGTGTCCCGGGGCTACCGCGCACAGATACGCAGTATTTT. Its protein is CASSVPGLPRTDTQYF.

The V gene is TRBV6-5, the J gene TRBJ2-7; D call uncertain. V was pared by 4 bases and J by 0 bases, with 7 bases between. Per germline, CDR1 MNHEY and CDR2 SVGAGI. This CDR3 has 13 residues. The CDR3 DNA sequence: TGTGCCAGCAGTTTCGACAACTCCTACGAGCAGTACTTC. It yields the protein CASSFDNSYEQYF.

The chain carries TRBV12-3 or TRBV12-4 and TRBJ1-2, with D possibly matching TRBD1 (6 bases). V was cut by 7 bases and J by 4 bases, with 19 bases left in between. CDR3 length: 15 residues. The CDR3 region has the DNA TGTGCCAGCAATTTCGATACAGGGAGAAGCTATGGCTACACCTTC. As protein: CASNFDTGRSYGYTF.

CDR3 sequence reads: CASSPGTTLTDTQYF. The CDR3 DNA sequence: TGTGCCAGCAGTCCCGGGACTACCCTCACAGATACGCAGTATTTT. The chain joins TRBV27 to TRBJ2-3, with 7 bases fitting TRBD2. The trim removed 5 bases at V and 2 bases at J, leaving 7 bases unmatched. The germline V gene has CDR1 MNHEY and CDR2 SMNVEV (reference sequence). CDR3 length: 15 amino acids.

The V gene is TRBV27, the J gene TRBJ1-5; possibly TRBD1 for D (6 bases). V was cut by 6 bases and J by 7 bases, with 16 bases left in between. Germline CDR1 is MNHEY and CDR2 is SMNVEV (reference sequence). The CDR3 sequence is 14 residues long. For the CDR3, the DNA is TGTGCCAGCAGAGCAGGGGTTCTGTTCCAGCCCCAGCATTTT. Amino acids: CASRAGVLFQPQHF.

This rearrangement joins TRBV13 to TRBJ2-1; D is ambiguous. The CDR3 spans 12 residues. Germline V CDR1 and CDR2: PRHDT, FYEKMQ (reference sequence). The V end lost 5 bases, the J end lost 15 bases, and 17 bases lay between the germline ends. Here the CDR3 DNA reads TGTGCCAGCAGCAAAGTGGGTGAATGCGCGTTCTTC. This sequence encodes CASSKVGECAFF.

J is TRBJ1-2 and V is TRBV29-1; perhaps TRBD1 as D (5 bases). The CDR3 loop spans 15 amino acids. Germline CDR1 and CDR2: SQVTM and ANQGSEA. The V and J ends lost 0 bases and 3 bases respectively, with 14 bases between them. The CDR3 region is CSVEDHKGADYGYTF. CDR3 in DNA: TGCAGCGTTGAAGATCACAAAGGGGCGGACTATGGCTACACCTTC. The whole variable domain, filled in from reference TRBV29-1 and TRBJ1-2, reads SAVISQKPSRDICQRGTSLTIQCQVDSQVTMMFWYRQQPGQSLTLIATANQGSEATYESGFVIDKFPISRPNLTFSTLTVSNMSPEDSSIYLCSVEDHKGADYGYTFGSGTRLTVV.

This chain links TRBV3-1 with TRBJ2-7, with 7 positions matching TRBD2. The trim removed 3 bases at V and 0 bases at J, leaving 5 bases unmatched. The CDR3 runs to 15 residues. CDR1 LGHDT and CDR2 YNNKEL come from the germline V gene (reference sequence). The chain's CDR3 is CASSHPGRGSYEQYF. The CDR3 DNA is TGTGCCAGCAGCCATCCGGGGAGGGGCTCCTACGAGCAGTACTTC.